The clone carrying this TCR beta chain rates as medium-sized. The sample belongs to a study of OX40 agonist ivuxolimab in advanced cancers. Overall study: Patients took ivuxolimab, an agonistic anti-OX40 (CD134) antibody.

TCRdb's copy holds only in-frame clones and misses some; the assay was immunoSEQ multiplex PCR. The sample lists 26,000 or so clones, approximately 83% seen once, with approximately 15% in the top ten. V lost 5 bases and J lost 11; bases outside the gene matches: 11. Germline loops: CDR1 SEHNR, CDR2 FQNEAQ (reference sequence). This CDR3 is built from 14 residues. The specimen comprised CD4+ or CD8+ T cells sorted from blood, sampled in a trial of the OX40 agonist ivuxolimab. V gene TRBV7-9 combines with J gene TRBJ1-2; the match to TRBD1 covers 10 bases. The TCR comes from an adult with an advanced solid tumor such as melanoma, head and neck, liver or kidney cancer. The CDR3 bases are TGTGCCAGCAGCATAGAATCGGACAGGGGGGGATACACCTTC. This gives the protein CASSIESDRGGYTF.